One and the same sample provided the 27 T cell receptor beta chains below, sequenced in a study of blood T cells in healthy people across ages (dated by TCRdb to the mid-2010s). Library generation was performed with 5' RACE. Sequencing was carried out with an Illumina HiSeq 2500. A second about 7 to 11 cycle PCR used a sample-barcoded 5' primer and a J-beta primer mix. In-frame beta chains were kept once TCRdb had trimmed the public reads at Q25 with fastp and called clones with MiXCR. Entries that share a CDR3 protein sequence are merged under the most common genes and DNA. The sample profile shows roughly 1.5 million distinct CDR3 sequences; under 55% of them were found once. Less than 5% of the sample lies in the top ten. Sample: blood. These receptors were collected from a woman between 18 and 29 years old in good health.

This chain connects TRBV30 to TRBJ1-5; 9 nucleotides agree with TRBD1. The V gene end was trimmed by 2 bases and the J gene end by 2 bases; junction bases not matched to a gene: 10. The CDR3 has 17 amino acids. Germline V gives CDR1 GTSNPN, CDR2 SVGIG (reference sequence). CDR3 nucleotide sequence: TGTGCCTGGAGTAGGGACAGGGTAAAGACGGGCAATCAGCCCCAGCATTTT. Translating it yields CAWSRDRVKTGNQPQHF.

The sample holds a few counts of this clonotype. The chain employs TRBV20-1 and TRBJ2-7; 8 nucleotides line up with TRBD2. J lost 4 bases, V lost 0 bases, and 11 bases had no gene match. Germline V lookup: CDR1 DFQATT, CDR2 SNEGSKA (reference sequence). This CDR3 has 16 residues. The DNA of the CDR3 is TGCAGTGCTAGAGATCTCGCCAGGACTAGCTTTTACGAGCAGTACTTC. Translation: CSARDLARTSFYEQYF.

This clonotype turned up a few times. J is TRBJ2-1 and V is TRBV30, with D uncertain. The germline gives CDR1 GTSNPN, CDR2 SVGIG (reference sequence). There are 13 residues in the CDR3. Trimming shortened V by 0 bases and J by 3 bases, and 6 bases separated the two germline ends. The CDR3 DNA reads TGTGCCTGGAGTGTAGAACACTACAATGAGCAGTTCTTC. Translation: CAWSVEHYNEQFF.

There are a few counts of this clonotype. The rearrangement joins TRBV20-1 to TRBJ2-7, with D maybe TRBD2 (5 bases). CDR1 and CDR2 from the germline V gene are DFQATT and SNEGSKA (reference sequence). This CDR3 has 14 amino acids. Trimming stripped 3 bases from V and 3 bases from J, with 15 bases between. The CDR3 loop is CSASKGPAGYEQYF. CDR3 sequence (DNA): TGCAGTGCTAGTAAGGGCCCTGCGGGCTACGAGCAGTACTTC.

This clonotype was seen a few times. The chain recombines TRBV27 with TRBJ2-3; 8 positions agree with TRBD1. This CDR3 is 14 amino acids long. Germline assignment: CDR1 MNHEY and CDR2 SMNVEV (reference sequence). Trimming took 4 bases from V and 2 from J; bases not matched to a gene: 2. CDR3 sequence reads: CASSWDRNTDTQYF. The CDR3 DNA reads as TGTGCCAGCAGTTGGGACAGGAACACAGATACGCAGTATTTT.

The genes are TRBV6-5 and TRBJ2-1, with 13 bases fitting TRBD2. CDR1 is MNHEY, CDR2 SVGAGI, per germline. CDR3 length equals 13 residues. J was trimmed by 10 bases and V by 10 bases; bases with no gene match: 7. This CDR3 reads CANSGLAGFEQFF. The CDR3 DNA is TGTGCCAATTCGGGACTAGCGGGATTCGAGCAGTTCTTC.

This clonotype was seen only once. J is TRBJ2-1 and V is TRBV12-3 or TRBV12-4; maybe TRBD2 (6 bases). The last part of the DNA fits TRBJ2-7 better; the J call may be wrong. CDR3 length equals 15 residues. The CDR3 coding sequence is TGTGCCAGCAAACCCGGGGGACTCTCCTACAATGAGCAGTACTTC. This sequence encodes CASKPGGLSYNEQYF.

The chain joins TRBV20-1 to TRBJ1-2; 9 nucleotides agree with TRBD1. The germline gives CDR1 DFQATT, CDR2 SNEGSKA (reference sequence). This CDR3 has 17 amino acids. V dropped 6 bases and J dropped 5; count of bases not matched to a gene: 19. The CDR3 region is CSAIDQGGQGYHYGYTF. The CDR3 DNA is TGCAGTGCGATAGACCAGGGGGGACAGGGTTATCATTATGGCTACACCTTC.

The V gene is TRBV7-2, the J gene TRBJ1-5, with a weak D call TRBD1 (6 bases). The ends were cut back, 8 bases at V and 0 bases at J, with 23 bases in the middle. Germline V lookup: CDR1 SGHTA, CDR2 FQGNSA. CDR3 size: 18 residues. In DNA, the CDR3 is TGTGCCAGCTCTCAGAGGGGGTTAACCCCATATAGCAATCAGCCCCAGCATTTT. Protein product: CASSQRGLTPYSNQPQHF. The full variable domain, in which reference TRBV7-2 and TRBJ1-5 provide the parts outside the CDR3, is GAGVSQSPSNKVTEKGKDVELRCDPISGHTALYWYRQSLGQGLEFLIYFQGNSAPDKSGLPSDRFSAERTGGSVSTLTIQRTQQEDSAVYLCASSQRGLTPYSNQPQHFGDGTRLSIL.

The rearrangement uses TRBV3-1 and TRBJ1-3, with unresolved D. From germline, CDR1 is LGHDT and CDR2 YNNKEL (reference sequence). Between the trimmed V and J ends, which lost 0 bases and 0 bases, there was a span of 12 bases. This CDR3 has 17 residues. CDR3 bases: TGTGCCAGCAGCCAAGATAGTCCCCGGAGCTCTGGAAACACCATATATTTT. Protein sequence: CASSQDSPRSSGNTIYF.

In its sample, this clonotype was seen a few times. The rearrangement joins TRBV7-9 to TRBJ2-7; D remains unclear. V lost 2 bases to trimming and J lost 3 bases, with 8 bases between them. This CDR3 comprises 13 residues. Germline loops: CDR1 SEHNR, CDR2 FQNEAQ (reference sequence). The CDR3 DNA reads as TGTGCCAGCAGCTTATGGCAGGACTACGAGCAGTACTTC. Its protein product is CASSLWQDYEQYF.

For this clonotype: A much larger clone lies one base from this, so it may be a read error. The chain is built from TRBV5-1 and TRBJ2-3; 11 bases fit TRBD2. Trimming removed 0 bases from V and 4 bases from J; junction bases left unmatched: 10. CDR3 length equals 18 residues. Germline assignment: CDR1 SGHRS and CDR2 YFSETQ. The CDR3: CASSLELAGGPSADTQYF. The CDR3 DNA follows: TGCGCCAGCAGCTTGGAGTTAGCGGGAGGGCCTAGCGCAGATACGCAGTATTTT.

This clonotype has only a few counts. CDR3 sequence reads: CASSETTSGRSRTDTQYF. The CDR3 DNA is TGTGCCAGCAGTGAGACGACTAGCGGGAGGTCCCGCACAGATACGCAGTATTTT. This chain joins TRBV25-1 and TRBJ2-3; TRBD2 aligns across 13 bases. This CDR3 has 18 amino acids. CDR1 MGHDK and CDR2 SYGVNS come from the germline V gene. Trimming at V came to 3 bases and at J to 1 base, leaving 7 bases not matched to a gene.

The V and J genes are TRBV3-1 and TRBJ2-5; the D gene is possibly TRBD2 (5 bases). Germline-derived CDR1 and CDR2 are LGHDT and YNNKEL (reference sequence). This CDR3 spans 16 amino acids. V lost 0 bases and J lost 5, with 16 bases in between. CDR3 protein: CASSQDKTARRETQYF. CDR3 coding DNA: TGTGCCAGCAGCCAAGATAAGACCGCCCGGAGGGAGACCCAGTACTTC.

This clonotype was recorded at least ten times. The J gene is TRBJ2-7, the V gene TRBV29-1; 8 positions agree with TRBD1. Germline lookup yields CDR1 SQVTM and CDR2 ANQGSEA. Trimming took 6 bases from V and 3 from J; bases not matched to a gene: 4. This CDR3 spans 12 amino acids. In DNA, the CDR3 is TGCAGCGTAAGGACAGGGCTCTACGAGCAGTACTTC. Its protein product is CSVRTGLYEQYF.

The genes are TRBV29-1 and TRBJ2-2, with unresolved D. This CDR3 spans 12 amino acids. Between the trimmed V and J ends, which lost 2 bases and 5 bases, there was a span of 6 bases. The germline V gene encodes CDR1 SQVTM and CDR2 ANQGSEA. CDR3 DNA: TGCAGCGTTGAAATGGCAACCGGGGAGCTGTTTTTT. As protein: CSVEMATGELFF.

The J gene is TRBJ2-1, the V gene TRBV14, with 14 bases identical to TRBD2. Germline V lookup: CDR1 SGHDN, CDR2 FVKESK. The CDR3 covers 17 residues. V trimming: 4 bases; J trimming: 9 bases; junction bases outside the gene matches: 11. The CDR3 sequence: CASSPKISTSGRVEQFF. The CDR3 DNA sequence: TGTGCCAGCAGCCCCAAGATATCGACTAGCGGGAGGGTTGAGCAGTTCTTC.

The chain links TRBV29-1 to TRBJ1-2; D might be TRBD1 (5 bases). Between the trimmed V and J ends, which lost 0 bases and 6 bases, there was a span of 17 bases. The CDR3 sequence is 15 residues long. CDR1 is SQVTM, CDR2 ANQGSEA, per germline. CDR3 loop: CSVEDRGEKADGYTF. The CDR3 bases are TGCAGCGTTGAAGATCGGGGGGAGAAGGCTGATGGCTACACCTTC.

CDR3 protein: CASSIGDRGTGELFF. As DNA, the CDR3 is TGTGCCAGCAGCATTGGAGACAGGGGCACCGGGGAGCTGTTTTTT. The chain links TRBV7-6 to TRBJ2-2; TRBD1 matches at 8 bases. The CDR3 is 15 amino acids. V gave up 5 bases and J gave up 4 bases; unmatched junction bases: 6. CDR1 and CDR2 from the germline V gene are SGHVS and FNYEAQ. The complete variable domain, with remaining parts taken from reference TRBV7-6 and TRBJ2-2, reads GAGVSQSPRYKVTKRGQDVALRCDPISGHVSLYWYRQALGQGPEFLTYFNYEAQQDKSGLPNDRFSAERPEGSISTLTIQRTEQRDSAMYRCASSIGDRGTGELFFGEGSRLTVL.

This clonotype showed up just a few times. The CDR3 DNA is TGTGCCAGCAGTGAATTGAGTGGGAAGACTGAAGAGACCCAGTACTTC. This gives the protein CASSELSGKTEETQYF. This chain uses TRBV25-1 with TRBJ2-5; D not certain. This CDR3 is 16 amino acids long. V lost 1 base to trimming and J lost 3 bases, with 15 bases between them. Germline V gene sequence: CDR1 MGHDK, CDR2 SYGVNS.

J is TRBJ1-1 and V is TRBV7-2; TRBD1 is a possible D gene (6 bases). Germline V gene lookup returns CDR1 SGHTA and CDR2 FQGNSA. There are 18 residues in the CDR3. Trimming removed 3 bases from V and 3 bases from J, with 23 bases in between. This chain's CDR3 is CASSFPETGNTWDTEAFF. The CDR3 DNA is TGTGCCAGCAGCTTCCCCGAAACAGGGAACACGTGGGACACTGAAGCTTTCTTT.

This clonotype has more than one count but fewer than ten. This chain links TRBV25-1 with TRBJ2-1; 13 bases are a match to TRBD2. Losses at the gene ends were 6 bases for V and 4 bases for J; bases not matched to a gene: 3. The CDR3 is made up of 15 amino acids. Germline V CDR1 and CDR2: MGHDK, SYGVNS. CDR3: CASRLAGGRYNEQFF. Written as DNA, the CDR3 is TGTGCCAGCAGACTAGCGGGAGGGCGATACAATGAGCAGTTCTTC.

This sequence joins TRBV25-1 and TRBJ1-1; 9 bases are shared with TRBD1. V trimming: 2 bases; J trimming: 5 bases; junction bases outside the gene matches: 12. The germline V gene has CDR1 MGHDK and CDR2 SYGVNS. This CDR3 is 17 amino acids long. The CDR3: CASSEMADRGLSTEAFF. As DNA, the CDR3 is TGTGCCAGCAGTGAAATGGCGGACAGGGGATTGAGTACTGAAGCTTTCTTT.

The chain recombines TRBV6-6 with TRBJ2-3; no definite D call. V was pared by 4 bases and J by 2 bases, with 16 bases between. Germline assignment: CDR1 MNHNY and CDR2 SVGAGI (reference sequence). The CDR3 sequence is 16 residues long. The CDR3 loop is CASSSDDGPHTDTQYF. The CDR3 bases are TGTGCCAGCAGTTCAGATGACGGTCCGCACACAGATACGCAGTATTTT.

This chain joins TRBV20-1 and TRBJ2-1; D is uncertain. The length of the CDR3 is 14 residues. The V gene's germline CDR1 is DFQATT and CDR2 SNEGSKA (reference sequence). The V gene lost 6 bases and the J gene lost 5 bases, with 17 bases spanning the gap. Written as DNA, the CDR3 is TGCAGTGCCATGGACCCGACGAAGGACAATGAGCAGTTCTTC. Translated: CSAMDPTKDNEQFF.

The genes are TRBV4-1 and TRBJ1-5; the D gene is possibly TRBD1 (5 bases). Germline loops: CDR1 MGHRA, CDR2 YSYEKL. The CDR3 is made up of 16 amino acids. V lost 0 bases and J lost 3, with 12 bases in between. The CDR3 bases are TGCGCCAGCAGCCAAGATGCGGGCAGGGTCAATCAGCCCCAGCATTTT. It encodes CASSQDAGRVNQPQHF.

DNA of the CDR3: TGTGCCAGTAGTATAGCTGGGTTTGATACGCAGTATTTT. This codes for CASSIAGFDTQYF. V and J are TRBV19 and TRBJ2-3; D is undetermined. The CDR3 consists of 13 residues. From germline, CDR1 is LNHDA and CDR2 SQIVND (reference sequence). The V end was cut by 1 base, the J end by 6 bases, with 8 bases between. Filled out from reference TRBV19 and TRBJ2-3, the complete variable domain reads DGGITQSPKYLFRKEGQNVTLSCEQNLNHDAMYWYRQDPGQGLRLIYYSQIVNDFQKGDIAEGYSVSREKKESFPLTVTSAQKNPTAFYLCASSIAGFDTQYFGPGTRLTVL.